What follows describes a single T cell receptor beta chain. Its target is unknown. The CDR3 has 18 residues. Looked up from germline, CDR1 is MDHEN and CDR2 is SYDVKM. V lost 4 bases to trimming and J lost 2 bases; unmatched junction nucleotides: 8. This sample stems from a study of human T cells and chemical hapten exposure. Overall study: TCR yield per sample varied, mainly due to pooled library volumes. Overall study findings and caveats: TCRs above 1 in 1000 frequency stayed constant with DPC sensitization.

Indicated time point: healthy volunteer bleed at 2 weeks. The authors' total RNA extraction used unfractionated whole blood. The study used a library that attached unique molecular identifiers to individual cDNA molecules. In the authors' methods: Across samples, TCR counts had a median of about 92,000 and ranged from roughly 23,224 to 690,600. TCRdb re-called the RACE reads through MiXCR, storing one row per CDR3 protein. Clone size and V and J calls follow TCRdb, not the original study. In the table there are approximately 44,000 distinct CDR3 sequences, nearly 4.5% of which are singletons. This clonotype originated in a human donor in good health. Some clones in this sample may be carry-over from other donors' samples. The rearrangement joins TRBV28 to TRBJ2-1, with 13 bases aligning to TRBD2. Sequencing input: whole blood. CDR3 DNA sequence: TGTGCCAGCAGTTCCCTACCGGGACTAGCGGGGACCTACAATGAGCAGTTCTTC. Translating gives CASSSLPGLAGTYNEQFF.